These T cell receptor beta chains were read from a single sample in a study of post-analysis software for immune sequencing data. TCRdb processed the PCR reads anew with MiXCR; each CDR3 protein has one entry. In the table there are approximately 630,000 distinct CDR3 sequences, 59% of which are singletons. Sequenced material: blood. The source is a girl under 10 years old with multiple sclerosis. Each CDR3 is given with its conserved first and last residue. The order of the fields is J gene, D gene, V gene, CDR3 DNA, CDR3 protein. D genes are given only for firm matches.

TRBJ1-2,-,TRBV30,TGTGCCTGGAGTGGGGACTCACCGGGGCCCTACTATGGCTACACCTTC,CAWSGDSPGPYYGYTF
TRBJ2-1,-,TRBV29-1,TGCAGCGTTGAAGAGTGGGAGGGGGGCTACAATGAGCAGTTCTTC,CSVEEWEGGYNEQFF
TRBJ2-3,-,TRBV6-2/TRBV6-3,TGTGCCAGCAGTTATGGCGGTTTTTCAGATACGCAGTATTTT,CASSYGGFSDTQYF
TRBJ2-5,-,TRBV6-1,TGTGCCAGCAGTGAAGTTCTAGATCGAGAGACCCAGTACTTC,CASSEVLDRETQYF
TRBJ2-5,-,TRBV7-2,TGTGCCAGCAGCTCTATGACGACCCAAAACCAAGAGACCCAGTACTTC,CASSSMTTQNQETQYF
TRBJ2-3,-,TRBV5-4,TGTGCCAGCAGCTTGGACAGTACGACGGCAGATACGCAGTATTTT,CASSLDSTTADTQYF
TRBJ1-2,-,TRBV7-2,TGTGCCAGCAGCTTAGATAGGGGGGCTCTTAACTATGGCTACACCTTC,CASSLDRGALNYGYTF
TRBJ1-1,TRBD1,TRBV6-5,TGTGCCAGCAGCATCTCGGGACAGGGGAACACTGAAGCTTTCTTT,CASSISGQGNTEAFF
TRBJ2-7,TRBD2,TRBV5-1,TGCGCCAGCAGCTATAGCGGGGAGTCCTACGAGCAGTACTTC,CASSYSGESYEQYF
TRBJ2-1,TRBD1,TRBV20-1,TGCAGTGTCATTGGGACAGGGAGTTCTGAGCAGTTCTTC,CSVIGTGSSEQFF
TRBJ1-5,TRBD1,TRBV20-1,TGCAGTGCTAGAACCCAGGGGGCTGGGAATCAGCCCCAGCATTTT,CSARTQGAGNQPQHF
TRBJ2-2,TRBD2,TRBV5-1,TGCGCCAGCAGCTTGCTAGCGGACGGGAACACCGGGGAGCTGTTTTTT,CASSLLADGNTGELFF
TRBJ2-7,TRBD1,TRBV20-1,TGCAGTGCTAGGAGGGGGGACAGGGACTACGTGCAGTACTTC,CSARRGDRDYVQYF
TRBJ2-3,TRBD2,TRBV24-1,TGTGCCACCAGTGACCGTAGGACTAGGACAGATACGCAGTATTTT,CATSDRRTRTDTQYF
TRBJ1-1,-,TRBV5-1,TGCGCCAGCAGCTTGGTGTCGGCCGGGTCGGACACTGAAGCTTTCTTT,CASSLVSAGSDTEAFF
TRBJ2-2,TRBD1,TRBV12-3/TRBV12-4,TGTGTCAGCAGTCCGACAGGGGGGACCGGGGAGCTGTTTTTT,CVSSPTGGTGELFF